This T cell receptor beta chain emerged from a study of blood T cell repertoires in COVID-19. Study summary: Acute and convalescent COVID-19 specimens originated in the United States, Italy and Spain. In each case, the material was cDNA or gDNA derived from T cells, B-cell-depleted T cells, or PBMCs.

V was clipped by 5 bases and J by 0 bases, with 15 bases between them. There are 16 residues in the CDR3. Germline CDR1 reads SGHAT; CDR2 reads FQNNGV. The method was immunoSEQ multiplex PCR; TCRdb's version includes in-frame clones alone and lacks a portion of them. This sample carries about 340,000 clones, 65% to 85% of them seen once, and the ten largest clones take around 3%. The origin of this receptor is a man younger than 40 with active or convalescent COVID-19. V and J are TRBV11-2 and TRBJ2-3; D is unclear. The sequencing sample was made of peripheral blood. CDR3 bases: TGTGCCAGCAGCCGAGACTTAATCACGAGCACAGATACGCAGTATTTT. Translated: CASSRDLITSTDTQYF.